The 28 T cell receptor beta chains reported below all come from one sample, sequenced in a study of T-cell memory formation after mild COVID-19. Using its own MiXCR run on the 5' RACE reads, TCRdb lists one record per CDR3 protein. The sample records about 310,000 distinct CDR3 sequences, about 15% being singletons. The sequenced sample consisted of PBMCs or a T cell subset sorted from them (not recorded which). The receptors here all came from a man younger than 35 who had mild COVID-19 (a few samples of this study predate the infection). Cell type and time point are not known.

Comment on this clonotype: One end of the junction fails to match germline, which may point to a read error. This sequence joins TRBV20-1 and TRBJ2-3; 10 bases align to TRBD2. This CDR3 has 15 residues. In germline, CDR1 is DFQATT, CDR2 SNEGSKA (reference sequence). The DNA of the CDR3 is TGCAGTCCTAGTCATGCGCTAGCGGGGGAGGATACGCAGTATTTT. It specifies CSPSHALAGEDTQYF.

This clonotype was observed at least ten times. The chain recombines TRBV7-9 with TRBJ2-5, with a possible D match to TRBD2 (6 bases). Germline V gene data show CDR1 as SEHNR and CDR2 as FQNEAQ (reference sequence). V lost 5 bases to trimming and J lost 2 bases, with 6 bases between them. The CDR3 is made up of 12 amino acids. CDR3 sequence (DNA): TGTGCCAGCAGCCGGGGGCAAGAGACCCAGTACTTC. Encoded protein: CASSRGQETQYF.

This clonotype was counted at least ten times. The chain recombines TRBV20-1 with TRBJ2-1, with 9 bases matching TRBD1. The CDR3 contains 15 residues. Germline loops: CDR1 DFQATT, CDR2 SNEGSKA (reference sequence). V was pared by 3 bases and J by 3 bases, with 6 bases of the junction left unmatched. The CDR3 protein is CSASDGGQGYNEQFF. CDR3 coding DNA: TGCAGTGCTAGCGACGGGGGACAGGGCTACAATGAGCAGTTCTTC.

With regard to this clonotype: Since a much larger clone is just one base distant, this may be a read error. This chain connects TRBV7-6 to TRBJ2-3; 7 bases are a match to TRBD2. The CDR3 spans 14 residues. The V gene's germline CDR1 is SGHVS and CDR2 FNYEAQ. The CDR3 DNA is TGTGCCAGCAGCCCTACGGGAGGTCTGGATAAGCAGTATTTT. It translates to CASSPTGGLDKQYF.

The chain employs TRBV28 and TRBJ1-2; D might be TRBD1 (6 bases). Germline loops: CDR1 MDHEN, CDR2 SYDVKM. V was pared by 6 bases and J by 8 bases, with 16 bases between. CDR3 length: 13 residues. CDR3 residues: CASRERTGIGYTF. The CDR3 DNA sequence: TGTGCCAGCAGAGAAAGAACAGGGATCGGCTACACCTTC.

J is TRBJ1-5 and V is TRBV7-9, with D possibly matching TRBD1 (6 bases). CDR1 SEHNR and CDR2 FQNEAQ come from the germline V gene (reference sequence). Trimming stripped 8 bases from V and 6 bases from J, with 17 bases between. This CDR3 region has 14 residues. CDR3 coding DNA: TGTGCCAGCGGGGGGCAGGACCTCATTCAGCCCCAGCATTTT. Translated, it gives CASGGQDLIQPQHF.

This clonotype was counted between two and nine times. The chain recombines TRBV4-2 with TRBJ2-3, with D possibly matching TRBD1 (6 bases). The CDR3 loop spans 17 amino acids. Trimming shortened V by 1 base and J by 5 bases, and 19 bases separated the two germline ends. CDR1 LGHNA and CDR2 YNFKEQ come from the germline V gene. The CDR3 loop reads CASSQVLDGGHRDTQYF. The CDR3, as DNA: TGTGCCAGCAGCCAAGTTCTCGATGGGGGACACCGAGATACGCAGTATTTT.

The V call is TRBV5-1, the J call TRBJ2-5; D unclear. Trimming removed 2 bases from V and 4 bases from J, with 9 bases in between. Germline CDR1 reads SGHRS; CDR2 reads YFSETQ. CDR3 length: 13 amino acids. This CDR3 is CASSFGMGETQYF. CDR3 nucleotide sequence: TGCGCCAGCAGCTTTGGGATGGGAGAGACCCAGTACTTC.

This clonotype was observed at least ten times. The rearrangement uses TRBV7-3 and TRBJ2-5, with D unclear. The CDR3 runs to 16 residues. V lost 0 bases and J lost 3, with 14 bases in between. The germline V gene encodes CDR1 SGHTA and CDR2 FQGTGA. DNA of the CDR3: TGTGCCAGCAGCTTAACGGGCTTCACCCCGGAAGAGACCCAGTACTTC. This gives the protein CASSLTGFTPEETQYF.

J is TRBJ2-3 and V is TRBV21-1; TRBD1 is taken as the D call from the table, unchecked against the DNA. TRBV21-1 constitutes a pseudogene. The CDR3 has 13 residues. The CDR3 coding sequence is TGTGCCAGCAGCAAAACCGGGACAGTTAGGGAGTATTTT. Amino acids: CASSKTGTVREYF.

The chain couples TRBV5-6 to TRBJ1-5; D is ambiguous. V lost 3 bases, J lost 0 bases, and 10 bases lay in between. The CDR3 has 15 amino acids. Germline V gene lookup returns CDR1 SGHDT and CDR2 YYEEEE. The CDR3 DNA follows: TGTGCCAGCAGCTCCGTCGGATTTAGCAATCAGCCCCAGCATTTT. This translates into CASSSVGFSNQPQHF.

In its sample, this clonotype was seen many times. CDR3: CASSRDGNYGYTF. The CDR3 bases are TGTGCCAGCAGTCGGGACGGTAACTATGGCTACACCTTC. This sequence joins TRBV12-3 or TRBV12-4 and TRBJ1-2; tentatively, D is TRBD1 (5 bases). The CDR3 consists of 13 residues. V lost 5 bases, J lost 1 base, and 8 bases lay in between.

The chain uses TRBV6-2 or TRBV6-3 and TRBJ2-7, with D perhaps matching TRBD1 or TRBD2 (5 bases each). Between the trimmed V and J ends, which lost 6 bases and 0 bases, there was a span of 12 bases. The CDR3 contains 14 residues. Looked up from germline, CDR1 is MNHEY and CDR2 is SVGEGT. The CDR3 bases are TGTGCCAGCAGCCCCGGGACGGTCTCCTACGAGCAGTACTTC. The encoded protein is CASSPGTVSYEQYF.

A few counts support this clonotype. This chain joins TRBV2 and TRBJ1-6; D is unresolved. The V end was cut by 5 bases, the J end by 4 bases, with 12 bases between. The CDR3 loop spans 15 amino acids. Per germline, CDR1 SNHLY and CDR2 FYNNEI. CDR3 amino acids: CASSLARGYNSPLHF. CDR3 sequence (DNA): TGTGCCAGCAGTCTTGCGCGGGGATATAATTCACCCCTCCACTTT.

This clonotype was seen a few times. The chain has TRBV6-5 and TRBJ2-3, with D hard to call. Germline V CDR1 and CDR2: MNHEY, SVGAGI. CDR3 length equals 15 residues. V lost 0 bases, J lost 4 bases, and 11 bases lay in between. CDR3 in amino acids: CASSYSKVSSDTQYF. In DNA, the CDR3 is TGTGCCAGCAGTTACTCGAAAGTGTCCTCAGATACGCAGTATTTT.

This clonotype was seen only once. Here the CDR3 reads CASSLAPGTRVLAFF. DNA of the CDR3: TGTGCCAGCAGCTTAGCCCCCGGGACTAGGGTGTTAGCTTTCTTT. This sequence joins TRBV7-2 and TRBJ1-1; a possible D gene is TRBD1 (5 bases). CDR1 is SGHTA and CDR2 is FQGNSA in the germline V gene. The CDR3 totals 15 residues. The V end was cut by 0 bases, the J end by 10 bases, with 18 bases between.

Here the CDR3 DNA reads TGTGCCAGCAGCTTAGGAAACGGGGAGCTGTTTTTT. As protein: CASSLGNGELFF. The V call is TRBV11-2, the J call TRBJ2-2; D ambiguous. From germline, CDR1 is SGHAT and CDR2 FQNNGV. Trimming shortened V by 1 base and J by 7 bases, and 4 bases separated the two germline ends. CDR3 length: 12 residues.

This clonotype has more than one count but fewer than ten. This chain uses TRBV24-1 with TRBJ2-5; 10 nucleotides line up with TRBD2. CDR1 KGHDR and CDR2 SFDVKD come from the germline V gene. CDR3 size: 15 residues. The junction had 4 bases not matched to a gene; V was cut back by 3 bases and J by 4 bases. The CDR3 nucleotides are TGTGCCACCAGTGATAGCGGGGGGGCCGGAGAGACCCAGTACTTC. Its translation: CATSDSGGAGETQYF.

This clonotype came up a few times. The rearrangement joins TRBV5-1 to TRBJ1-1; 9 nucleotides align to TRBD1. J lost 3 bases, V lost 4 bases, and 10 bases had no gene match. The CDR3 consists of 16 residues. Germline V gene lookup returns CDR1 SGHRS and CDR2 YFSETQ. Here the CDR3 reads CASSPGQGLGYTEAFF. The CDR3 nucleotides read TGCGCCAGCAGCCCGGGACAGGGACTAGGGTACACTGAAGCTTTCTTT.

This clonotype has just a few counts. The J gene is TRBJ1-5, the V gene TRBV7-9; perhaps TRBD1 as D (6 bases). The CDR3 is 13 amino acids. Germline V lookup: CDR1 SEHNR, CDR2 FQNEAQ (reference sequence). V was clipped by 8 bases and J by 7 bases, with 15 bases between them. CDR3 sequence: CASSTGRQQPQHF. CDR3 in DNA: TGTGCCAGCTCCACAGGGAGGCAACAGCCCCAGCATTTT. The whole variable domain, remainder taken from reference TRBV7-9 and TRBJ1-5, is DTGVSQNPRHKITKRGQNVTFRCDPISEHNRLYWYRQTLGQGPEFLTYFQNEAQLEKSRLLSDRFSAERPKGSFSTLEIQRTEQGDSAMYLCASSTGRQQPQHFGDGTRLSIL.

This clonotype was observed a handful of times. The V call is TRBV7-9, the J call TRBJ2-1, with 7 bases identical to TRBD1. The J segment lost 5 bases and the V segment lost 3 bases, leaving 1 base of the junction unmatched. CDR3 length: 13 amino acids. Germline values: CDR1 SEHNR, CDR2 FQNEAQ (reference sequence). The CDR3 bases are TGTGCCAGCAGCTTCCAGGGGGACAATGAGCAGTTCTTC. Its translation is CASSFQGDNEQFF.

This clonotype was seen a handful of times. The V call is TRBV7-2, the J call TRBJ1-5; D possibly corresponds to TRBD1 (5 bases). V dropped 5 bases and J dropped 4 bases, with 12 bases sitting between them. The CDR3 is 14 amino acids. CDR1 and CDR2 from the germline V gene are SGHTA and FQGNSA. The CDR3 protein is CASSRGTGNQPQHF. CDR3 nucleotides: TGTGCCAGCAGCCGCGGGACCGGTAATCAGCCCCAGCATTTT.

The chain recombines TRBV9 with TRBJ1-2; tentative D call: TRBD1 (5 bases). V shed 0 bases and J shed 4 bases, with 10 bases lying between them. Germline-derived CDR1 and CDR2 are SGDLS and YYNGEE. The CDR3 extends over 14 amino acids. The CDR3 bases are TGTGCCAGCAGCGTAGGGGGCAAAACCTATGGCTACACCTTC. The encoded protein is CASSVGGKTYGYTF.

The J gene is TRBJ1-6, the V gene TRBV6-2 or TRBV6-3; 7 bases fit TRBD1. The CDR3 runs to 14 residues. V lost 5 bases, J lost 9 bases, and 7 bases stayed unmatched. Germline V gives CDR1 MNHEY, CDR2 SVGEGT. Here the CDR3 DNA reads TGTGCCAGCAGTCTCCGGGACAGCGCTTCACCCCTCCACTTT. This encodes CASSLRDSASPLHF.

Only a few counts were recorded for this clonotype. J is TRBJ1-5 and V is TRBV7-9, with D hard to call. CDR1 is SEHNR and CDR2 is FQNEAQ in the germline V gene (reference sequence). Trimming shortened V by 9 bases and J by 3 bases, and 9 bases separated the two germline ends. CDR3 length equals 12 residues. The CDR3 is CASGFSNQPQHF. CDR3 DNA sequence: TGTGCCAGTGGTTTTTCCAATCAGCCCCAGCATTTT. Drawing the rest from reference TRBV7-9 and TRBJ1-5, the complete variable domain is DTGVSQNPRHKITKRGQNVTFRCDPISEHNRLYWYRQTLGQGPEFLTYFQNEAQLEKSRLLSDRFSAERPKGSFSTLEIQRTEQGDSAMYLCASGFSNQPQHFGDGTRLSIL.

The rearrangement uses TRBV6-5 and TRBJ2-5, with 7 bases lining up with TRBD1. Germline lookup yields CDR1 MNHEY and CDR2 SVGAGI. V lost 8 bases to trimming and J lost 1 base; unmatched junction nucleotides: 4. The CDR3 is 13 amino acids. The CDR3 reads CASYPGGQETQYF. The CDR3 nucleotides read TGTGCCAGCTACCCAGGGGGCCAAGAGACCCAGTACTTC.

This clonotype was counted a few times. This chain joins TRBV6-5 and TRBJ2-6; D is uncertain. The CDR3 has 14 residues. Trimming removed 9 bases from V and 2 bases from J, with 11 bases in between. Germline CDR1 and CDR2: MNHEY and SVGAGI. The chain's CDR3 is CASRLGTGANVLTF. The CDR3 DNA follows: TGTGCCAGTCGGTTGGGGACTGGGGCCAACGTCCTGACTTTC.

This clonotype was counted a few times. The chain joins TRBV4-3 to TRBJ2-1; 9 bases are shared with TRBD1. J gave up 7 bases and V 3 bases, and 7 bases lay outside the gene matches. The V gene's germline CDR1 is LGHNA and CDR2 YSLEER. The CDR3 has 15 residues. This chain's CDR3 is CASSQTGGVGNEQFF. The CDR3 DNA is TGCGCCAGCAGCCAGACAGGGGGAGTGGGAAATGAGCAGTTCTTC.